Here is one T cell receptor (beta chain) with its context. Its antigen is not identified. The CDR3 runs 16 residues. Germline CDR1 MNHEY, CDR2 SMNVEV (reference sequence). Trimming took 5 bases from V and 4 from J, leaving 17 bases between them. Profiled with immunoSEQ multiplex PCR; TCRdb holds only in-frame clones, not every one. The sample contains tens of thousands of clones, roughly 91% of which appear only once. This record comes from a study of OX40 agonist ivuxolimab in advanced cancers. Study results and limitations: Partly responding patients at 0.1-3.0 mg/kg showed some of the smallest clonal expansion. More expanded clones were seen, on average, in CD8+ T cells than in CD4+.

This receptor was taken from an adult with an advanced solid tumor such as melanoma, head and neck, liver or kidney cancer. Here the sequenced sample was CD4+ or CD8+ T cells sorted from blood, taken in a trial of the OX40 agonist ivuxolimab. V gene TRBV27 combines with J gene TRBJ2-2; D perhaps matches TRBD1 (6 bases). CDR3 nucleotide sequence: TGTGCCAGCAGTCGATTTGACAGGCCGTCCACCGGGGAGCTGTTTTTT. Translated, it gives CASSRFDRPSTGELFF.